A single sample is the source of the 27 T cell receptor beta chains below, sequenced in a study of T cell repertoires in cytomegalovirus infection. Each CDR3 protein gets one entry after TCRdb re-called the reads with MiXCR. The repertoire consists of about 110,000 distinct CDR3 sequences, with under 55% occurring once and the leading ten covering roughly 70%. These receptors' targets are unknown. Sequencing used CD8+ T cells from cultured PBMCs, obtained from culture after CMV antigen stimulation. The receptors here all came from a human donor in good health (CMV status not recorded). Some clones in this sample may be carry-over from other donors' samples.

This clonotype appeared a few times. J is TRBJ2-1 and V is TRBV7-2; D is unresolved. The CDR3 has 15 residues. Germline V CDR1 and CDR2: SGHTA, FQGNSA. Between the trimmed V and J ends, which lost 4 bases and 7 bases, there was a span of 17 bases. The CDR3 is CASSYYRNPGNEQFF. CDR3 bases: TGTGCCAGCAGCTATTATCGAAACCCCGGGAATGAGCAGTTCTTC.

This chain uses TRBV7-6 with TRBJ1-4, with 10 bases aligning to TRBD1. V lost 3 bases and J lost 8; bases outside the gene matches: 6. The germline V gene encodes CDR1 SGHVS and CDR2 FNYEAQ. The CDR3 spans 15 residues. The CDR3 region is CASSFPGTGEEKLFF. Written as DNA, the CDR3 is TGTGCCAGCAGCTTCCCCGGGACAGGGGAAGAAAAACTGTTTTTT.

This sequence joins TRBV27 and TRBJ1-1, with D unresolved. V gave up 0 bases and J gave up 0 bases, with 8 bases separating them. The length of the CDR3 is 15 residues. Per the germline V gene, CDR1 is MNHEY and CDR2 is SMNVEV (reference sequence). In DNA, the CDR3 is TGTGCCAGCAGTTTATCGATACAGATGAACACTGAAGCTTTCTTT. Amino acid sequence: CASSLSIQMNTEAFF.

This rearrangement joins TRBV7-6 to TRBJ2-7; D perhaps matches TRBD1 (5 bases). The V end lost 0 bases, the J end lost 3 bases, and 15 bases lay between the germline ends. Germline lookup yields CDR1 SGHVS and CDR2 FNYEAQ. The CDR3 is 16 residues long. The CDR3 sequence: CASSLANRQPVYEQYF. For the CDR3, the DNA is TGTGCCAGCAGCTTAGCGAACCGACAGCCAGTCTACGAGCAGTACTTC.

The chain recombines TRBV27 with TRBJ1-4, with D tentatively TRBD1 (5 bases). With 4 bases removed from V and 4 bases from J, the gap between germline ends came to 19 bases. In germline, CDR1 is MNHEY, CDR2 SMNVEV (reference sequence). This CDR3 contains 17 residues. The CDR3 sequence is CASSSSIPGVLNEKLFF. CDR3 in DNA: TGTGCCAGCAGTTCGTCAATCCCGGGGGTCCTTAATGAAAAACTGTTTTTT.

The sample holds many counts of this clonotype. The chain carries TRBV5-6 and TRBJ1-2; D gene uncertain. Per germline, CDR1 SGHDT and CDR2 YYEEEE. The CDR3 runs 14 residues. Deletions cut 0 bases from V and 4 bases from J, with 10 bases between. The CDR3 DNA reads as TGTGCCAGCAGCTTGGCTGCAGGCCTCTATGGCTACACCTTC. Its translation is CASSLAAGLYGYTF.

In its sample, this clonotype was seen once. J is TRBJ1-6 and V is TRBV20-1; 8 bases are a match to TRBD1. V dropped 1 base and J dropped 3; count of bases not matched to a gene: 8. There are 17 residues in the CDR3. Germline V gene sequence: CDR1 DFQATT, CDR2 SNEGSKA (reference sequence). The CDR3 nucleotides read TGCAGTGCTAGAGCAACAGGACAGGGAATCTATAATTCACCCCTCCACTTT. Protein sequence: CSARATGQGIYNSPLHF.

The chain combines TRBV20-1 with TRBJ1-2; 9 nucleotides line up with TRBD1. This CDR3 is built from 15 residues. Trimming cost V 6 bases and J 7 bases; bases outside gene matches: 15. Per the germline V gene, CDR1 is DFQATT and CDR2 is SNEGSKA (reference sequence). CDR3 loop: CSARDRDYFTGGYTF. The CDR3, as DNA: TGCAGTGCCCGGGACAGGGATTATTTTACGGGTGGCTACACCTTC.

Many counts were recorded for this clonotype. The chain is built from TRBV28 and TRBJ2-7; the match to TRBD2 covers 8 bases. This CDR3 spans 15 amino acids. Germline V gene data show CDR1 as MDHEN and CDR2 as SYDVKM. V lost 7 bases to trimming and J lost 3 bases; unmatched junction nucleotides: 11. CDR3 DNA: TGTGCCAGCAAATTACGGGGGGGAGATTACTACGAGCAGTACTTC. Translating gives CASKLRGGDYYEQYF. The variable domain in full, completed from reference TRBV28 and TRBJ2-7, reads DVKVTQSSRYLVKRTGEKVFLECVQDMDHENMFWYRQDPGLGLRLIYFSYDVKMKEKGDIPEGYSVSREKKERFSLILESASTNQTSMYLCASKLRGGDYYEQYFGPGTRLTVT.

Turning to this clonotype: This may stem from a read error, because a much larger clone lies one nucleotide away. J is TRBJ2-1 and V is TRBV6-6; D perhaps matches TRBD2 (6 bases). Germline CDR1 is MNHNY and CDR2 is SVGAGI (reference sequence). Trimming shortened V by 0 bases and J by 9 bases, and 21 bases separated the two germline ends. This CDR3 comprises 17 residues. The CDR3 sequence is CASSYSSGQPRRTEQFF. CDR3 DNA sequence: TGTGCCAGCAGTTACTCCAGCGGGCAACCGCGGCGGACTGAGCAGTTCTTC.

The V and J genes are TRBV7-2 and TRBJ2-3; TRBD2 matches at 7 bases. CDR3 length equals 14 residues. The germline V gene has CDR1 SGHTA and CDR2 FQGNSA. J was trimmed by 3 bases and V by 3 bases; bases with no gene match: 3. The CDR3 loop reads CASSFRRGTDTQYF. The CDR3 DNA reads as TGTGCCAGCAGCTTCCGGCGGGGGACAGATACGCAGTATTTT.

The chain links TRBV12-3 or TRBV12-4 to TRBJ2-7; 9 bases are shared with TRBD2. The CDR3 has 13 amino acids. V lost 3 bases and J lost 5; bases outside the gene matches: 2. The CDR3 DNA sequence: TGTGCCAGCAGTTTGGGACTAGCTAACGAGCAGTACTTC. This encodes CASSLGLANEQYF.

The chain couples TRBV3-1 to TRBJ2-6; D is ambiguous. The CDR3 runs 15 residues. With 4 bases removed from V and 4 bases from J, the gap between germline ends came to 11 bases. Germline lookup yields CDR1 LGHDT and CDR2 YNNKEL (reference sequence). Written as DNA, the CDR3 is TGTGCCAGCAGCCCGTCGAGTTTCGGGGCCAACGTCCTGACTTTC. It yields the protein CASSPSSFGANVLTF. Complete variable domain (other parts from reference TRBV3-1 and TRBJ2-6): DTAVSQTPKYLVTQMGNDKSIKCEQNLGHDTMYWYKQDSKKFLKIMFSYNNKELIINETVPNRFSPKSPDKAHLNLHINSLELGDSAVYFCASSPSSFGANVLTFGAGSRLTVL.

This chain connects TRBV6-6 to TRBJ2-5; TRBD2 aligns across 13 bases. In germline, CDR1 is MNHNY, CDR2 SVGAGI (reference sequence). With 4 bases clipped from V and 5 bases from J, the junction kept 4 bases outside the gene matches. CDR3 size: 15 residues. The CDR3 nucleotides are TGTGCCAGCAGTTCCGGGACTAGCGGGGCCGAGACCCAGTACTTC. Translated, it gives CASSSGTSGAETQYF.

The V call is TRBV28, the J call TRBJ2-1; D is perhaps TRBD2 (7 bases). Trimming took 7 bases from V and 5 from J, leaving 12 bases between them. The CDR3 contains 13 residues. The germline V gene encodes CDR1 MDHEN and CDR2 SYDVKM. The CDR3 spells CASTGGTHNEQFF. The CDR3, as DNA: TGTGCCAGCACGGGGGGCACCCACAATGAGCAGTTCTTC.

This clonotype has just a few counts. The CDR3 DNA sequence: TGTGCCAGCAGCTTAGAAAGGGGGAGGAACGAGCAGTACTTC. It specifies CASSLERGRNEQYF. The chain combines TRBV7-2 with TRBJ2-7; D tentatively reads TRBD1 or TRBD2 (6 bases each). Looked up from germline, CDR1 is SGHTA and CDR2 is FQGNSA. This CDR3 has 14 amino acids. Trimming left V 1 base short and J 5 bases short, with 12 bases between. Variable domain in full (rest from reference TRBV7-2 and TRBJ2-7): GAGVSQSPSNKVTEKGKDVELRCDPISGHTALYWYRQSLGQGLEFLIYFQGNSAPDKSGLPSDRFSAERTGGSVSTLTIQRTQQEDSAVYLCASSLERGRNEQYFGPGTRLTVT.

The V call is TRBV6-6, the J call TRBJ2-7; 15 positions agree with TRBD2. With V trimmed by 6 bases and J by 7 bases, 10 bases remained unmatched. Germline CDR1 MNHNY, CDR2 SVGAGI (reference sequence). The CDR3 covers 16 residues. CDR3 nucleotides: TGTGCCAGCAGCTATGGACTAGCGGGGGGGCCGGAAGAGCAGTACTTC. This encodes CASSYGLAGGPEEQYF.

The chain uses TRBV19 and TRBJ1-1, with 8 positions matching TRBD1. Germline lookup yields CDR1 LNHDA and CDR2 SQIVND (reference sequence). This CDR3 region has 13 residues. The J segment lost 7 bases and the V segment lost 7 bases, leaving 8 bases of the junction unmatched. For the CDR3, the DNA is TGTGCCAGTACCCTTACAGGGGGTAATGAAGCTTTCTTT. Translation gives CASTLTGGNEAFF.

This clonotype was recorded at least ten times. The rearrangement joins TRBV27 to TRBJ1-4; D remains ambiguous. Trimming removed 2 bases from V and 0 bases from J, with 13 bases in between. The CDR3 has 17 residues. The germline gives CDR1 MNHEY, CDR2 SMNVEV (reference sequence). The CDR3 sequence: CASSLGHPGATNEKLFF. In nucleotides, the CDR3 is TGTGCCAGCAGTTTAGGGCACCCCGGGGCAACTAATGAAAAACTGTTTTTT.

This chain links TRBV6-1 with TRBJ1-2; tentative D call: TRBD1 (6 bases). V was clipped by 3 bases and J by 2 bases, with 10 bases between them. The CDR3 is 14 residues long. Germline-derived CDR1 and CDR2 are MNHNS and SASEGT. The CDR3 DNA is TGTGCCAGCAGTGACGACACAGGGAACTATGGCTACACCTTC. As protein: CASSDDTGNYGYTF.

CDR3 coding DNA: TGTGCCAGCAGTTACGATGGCGGGGGGAACACAGATACGCAGTATTTT. Its protein product is CASSYDGGGNTDTQYF. This sequence joins TRBV6-6 and TRBJ2-3; TRBD2 agrees at 8 bases. With V trimmed by 2 bases and J by 2 bases, 6 bases remained unmatched. CDR3 size: 16 residues. Germline CDR1 is MNHNY and CDR2 is SVGAGI (reference sequence).

Note on this clonotype: This could be a read error, since a much larger clone is one nucleotide away. J is TRBJ2-3 and V is TRBV3-1; possible D gene TRBD1, 5 bases. The CDR3 is made up of 16 amino acids. Per the germline V gene, CDR1 is LGHDT and CDR2 is YNNKEL (reference sequence). CDR3 region: CASSQDQGSRTDTQDF. In DNA, the CDR3 is TGTGCCAGCAGCCAAGATCAGGGAAGTAGAACAGATACGCAGGATTTT.

This sequence joins TRBV23-1 and TRBJ2-2, with TRBD2 identical over 8 bases. TRBV23-1 is sorted into the ORF group, with uncertain function. The CDR3 runs 20 residues. V was clipped by 0 bases and J by 0 bases; unmatched bases: 12. This chain's CDR3 is CASSQSQRGPNLTNTGELFF. Written as DNA, the CDR3 is TGCGCCAGCAGTCAATCCCAGCGGGGGCCTAATCTAACGAACACCGGGGAGCTGTTTTTT.

The chain joins TRBV19 to TRBJ2-1; 13 positions match TRBD2. This CDR3 spans 17 amino acids. Germline lookup yields CDR1 LNHDA and CDR2 SQIVND (reference sequence). V lost 3 bases, J lost 2 bases, and 4 bases stayed unmatched. The CDR3 here is CASSIQGLAGPYNEQFF. As DNA, the CDR3 is TGTGCCAGTAGTATCCAGGGACTAGCGGGACCCTACAATGAGCAGTTCTTC.

This clonotype has just a few counts. This chain uses TRBV20-1 with TRBJ2-5; no definite D call. The germline gives CDR1 DFQATT, CDR2 SNEGSKA (reference sequence). Trimming pared 6 bases from V and 3 bases from J, leaving 14 bases between. The CDR3 contains 13 residues. CDR3 sequence (DNA): TGCAGTGCCAGGACCGTAACAGAAGAGACCCAGTACTTC. It specifies CSARTVTEETQYF.

V and J are TRBV7-9 and TRBJ2-3; D possibly corresponds to TRBD1 (6 bases). CDR3 length equals 16 residues. Germline CDR1 is SEHNR and CDR2 is FQNEAQ (reference sequence). Trimming removed 5 bases from V and 2 bases from J, with 17 bases in between. The CDR3 DNA follows: TGTGCCAGCAGCGTGGTACAGGGCCCGGACACAGATACGCAGTATTTT. Its translation: CASSVVQGPDTDTQYF.

This clonotype came up a few times. The V gene is TRBV7-9, the J gene TRBJ2-7; either TRBD1 or TRBD2 may supply D (6 bases each). V was clipped by 5 bases and J by 4 bases, with 15 bases between them. The CDR3 contains 14 residues. CDR1 is SEHNR and CDR2 is FQNEAQ in the germline V gene (reference sequence). CDR3: CASSDGGRGYEQYF. CDR3 sequence (DNA): TGTGCCAGCAGCGACGGGGGCAGGGGATACGAGCAGTACTTC.